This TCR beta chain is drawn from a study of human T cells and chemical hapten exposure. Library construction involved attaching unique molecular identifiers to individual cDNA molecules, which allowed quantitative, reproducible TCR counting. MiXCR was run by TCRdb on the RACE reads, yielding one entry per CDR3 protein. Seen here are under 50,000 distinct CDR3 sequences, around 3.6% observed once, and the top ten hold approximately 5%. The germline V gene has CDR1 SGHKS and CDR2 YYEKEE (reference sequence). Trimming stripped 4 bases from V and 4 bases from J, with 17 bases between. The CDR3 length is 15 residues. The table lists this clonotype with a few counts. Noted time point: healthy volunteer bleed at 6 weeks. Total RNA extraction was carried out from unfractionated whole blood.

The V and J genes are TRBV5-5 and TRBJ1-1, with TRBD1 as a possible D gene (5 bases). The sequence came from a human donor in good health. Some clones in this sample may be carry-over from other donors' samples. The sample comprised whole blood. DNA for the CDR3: TGTGCCAGCAGCCCCCGGGGAGGGGTGGGCACTGAAGCTTTCTTT. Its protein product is CASSPRGGVGTEAFF.